The 10 T cell receptor beta chains reported below all come from one sample, sequenced in a study of cytomegalovirus exposure and HLA in healthy donors. It was with 60 Vbeta and 13 Jbeta primers that the PCR ran. Using immunoSEQ multiplex PCR, the repertoire was profiled, and TCRdb retains in-frame clones only, with some absent. Of 210,000 or so clones listed, about four fifths are singletons. The sequenced material came from PBMCs. All receptors come from a woman in her fifties or sixties in good health and CMV-seropositive.

The chain combines TRBV5-6 with TRBJ1-5; 8 nucleotides line up with TRBD1. V was clipped by 1 base and J by 5 bases; unmatched bases: 2. Germline V gene lookup returns CDR1 SGHDT and CDR2 YYEEEE. The CDR3 spans 14 residues. The CDR3 DNA reads TGTGCCAGCAGCTTGCAGGGGGCATATCAGCCCCAGCATTTT. Its protein product is CASSLQGAYQPQHF.

The rearrangement links TRBV28 to TRBJ2-5; 8 bases match TRBD1. Germline assignment: CDR1 MDHEN and CDR2 SYDVKM. V shed 4 bases, J shed 0 bases, and the junction held 10 bases outside the gene matches. The CDR3 loop spans 17 amino acids. In nucleotides, the CDR3 is TGTGCCAGCAGTTCGCTGCTACAGGGGGGTCACCAAGAGACCCAGTACTTC. It yields the protein CASSSLLQGGHQETQYF.

This clone was detected once. The J gene is TRBJ1-6, the V gene TRBV9, with 7 bases fitting TRBD1. Germline values: CDR1 SGDLS, CDR2 YYNGEE. The CDR3 consists of 16 residues. V shed 0 bases and J 8 bases; nucleotides not matched to a gene: 8. This CDR3 is CASSVAGTGADSPLHF. The DNA of the CDR3 is TGTGCCAGCAGCGTAGCCGGAACAGGGGCCGATTCACCCCTCCACTTT. The whole variable domain, filled in from reference TRBV9 and TRBJ1-6, reads DSGVTQTPKHLITATGQRVTLRCSPRSGDLSVYWYQQSLDQGLQFLIQYYNGEERAKGNILERFSAQQFPDLHSELNLSSLELGDSALYFCASSVAGTGADSPLHFGNGTRLTVT.

This clone was observed a handful of times. The V call is TRBV5-6, the J call TRBJ2-7, with 12 bases lining up with TRBD2. Germline V CDR1 and CDR2: SGHDT, YYEEEE. The CDR3 loop spans 14 amino acids. V dropped 1 base and J dropped 5; count of bases not matched to a gene: 1. CDR3 loop: CASSLRLAGDEQYF. CDR3 DNA sequence: TGTGCCAGCAGCTTGAGACTAGCGGGGGACGAGCAGTACTTC. The full variable domain, rest sourced from reference TRBV5-6 and TRBJ2-7, is DAGVTQSPTHLIKTRGQQVTLRCSPKSGHDTVSWYQQALGQGPQFIFQYYEEEERQRGNFPDRFSGHQFPNYSSELNVNALLLGDSALYLCASSLRLAGDEQYFGPGTRLTVT.

The CDR3 here is CASSLAPAEPYNEQFF. CDR3 in DNA: TGCGCCAGCAGCTTGGCCCCGGCGGAGCCCTACAATGAGCAGTTCTTC. This rearrangement joins TRBV5-1 to TRBJ2-1; D gene ambiguous. V was cut by 0 bases and J by 2 bases, with 12 bases left in between. Germline V gene data show CDR1 as SGHRS and CDR2 as YFSETQ. This CDR3 region has 16 residues. Combining the CDR3 with reference TRBV5-1 and TRBJ2-1 gives the whole variable domain KAGVTQTPRYLIKTRGQQVTLSCSPISGHRSVSWYQQTPGQGLQFLFEYFSETQRNKGNFPGRFSGRQFSNSRSEMNVSTLELGDSALYLCASSLAPAEPYNEQFFGPGTRLTVL.

The chain couples TRBV7-9 to TRBJ2-3; D may be TRBD1 (5 bases). Per germline, CDR1 SEHNR and CDR2 FQNEAQ (reference sequence). The CDR3 consists of 13 residues. The V end was cut by 3 bases, the J end by 5 bases, with 9 bases between. CDR3 in DNA: TGTGCCAGCAGCTTCACCGACAGAGATACGCAGTATTTT. This encodes CASSFTDRDTQYF. Combining the CDR3 with reference TRBV7-9 and TRBJ2-3 gives the whole variable domain DTGVSQNPRHKITKRGQNVTFRCDPISEHNRLYWYRQTLGQGPEFLTYFQNEAQLEKSRLLSDRFSAERPKGSFSTLEIQRTEQGDSAMYLCASSFTDRDTQYFGPGTRLTVL.

The chain uses TRBV5-1 and TRBJ1-2, with a tentative D call TRBD1 (5 bases). Trimming cost V 5 bases and J 6 bases, with 20 bases left between them. The V gene's germline CDR1 is SGHRS and CDR2 YFSETQ. The length of the CDR3 is 15 residues. The CDR3 spells CASRMGMGRADGYTF. In DNA form, the CDR3 reads TGCGCCAGCAGGATGGGAATGGGCAGGGCTGATGGCTACACCTTC.

V and J are TRBV7-2 and TRBJ2-5, with 10 bases matching TRBD2. The CDR3 is made up of 16 amino acids. In germline, CDR1 is SGHTA, CDR2 FQGNSA. V lost 1 base, J lost 3 bases, and 5 bases stayed unmatched. The CDR3 region has the DNA TGTGCCAGCAGCTTAGGGTCCAGCGGGGGGGAAGAGACCCAGTACTTC. Translating gives CASSLGSSGGEETQYF.

The rearrangement links TRBV30 to TRBJ1-1; D perhaps matches TRBD1 (5 bases). CDR3 length equals 13 residues. CDR1 GTSNPN and CDR2 SVGIG come from the germline V gene (reference sequence). V lost 5 bases, J lost 4 bases, and 14 bases lay in between. CDR3 sequence (DNA): TGTGCCTGGTCCCTAGGGGAGGTCACTGAAGCTTTCTTT. Protein: CAWSLGEVTEAFF.

This clone was recorded a few times. The chain joins TRBV10-3 to TRBJ1-5, with a tentative D call TRBD1 (5 bases). V lost 1 base to trimming and J lost 5 bases, with 12 bases between them. From germline, CDR1 is ENHRY and CDR2 SYGVKD. The CDR3 covers 15 residues. CDR3 loop: CAISEFSGSDQPQHF. The CDR3 coding sequence is TGTGCCATCAGTGAGTTCTCAGGGTCCGATCAGCCCCAGCATTTT.